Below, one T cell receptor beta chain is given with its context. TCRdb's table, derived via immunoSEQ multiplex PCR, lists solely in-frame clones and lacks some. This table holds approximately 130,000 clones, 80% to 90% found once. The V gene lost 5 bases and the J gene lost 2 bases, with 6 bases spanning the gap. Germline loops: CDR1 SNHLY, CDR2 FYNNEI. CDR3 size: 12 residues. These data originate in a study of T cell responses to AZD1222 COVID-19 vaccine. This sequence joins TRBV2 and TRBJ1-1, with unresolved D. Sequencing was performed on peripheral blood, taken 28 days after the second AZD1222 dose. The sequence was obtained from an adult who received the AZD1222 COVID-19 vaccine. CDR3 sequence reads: CASSYLNTEAFF. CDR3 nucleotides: TGTGCCAGCAGTTACTTAAACACTGAAGCTTTCTTT.